The following is a T cell receptor beta chain sequence with its context. What it binds is unknown. An end of the junction differs from the germline gene, which may be a read error. The source of the sample is a study of T cell clonotyping in hematopoietic cell transplantation. The study's findings and limits: Few recipient clonotypes overlapped donors; over 95% were de novo at given depth.

Clones were read by immunoSEQ multiplex PCR, and TCRdb kept only the in-frame ones, dropping some. The table includes over 5,000 clones, approximately 68% detected once. Per the germline V gene, CDR1 is SGHNT and CDR2 is YYREEE (reference sequence). The length of the CDR3 is 16 residues. Sequenced here: PBMCs, sampled 180 days after allogeneic stem cell transplant. This chain joins TRBV5-4 and TRBJ1-1, with D possibly TRBD1 on 5 matching bases. The receptor was derived from a male patient between 45 and 59 years old who had an allogeneic stem cell transplant from an unrelated donor, so the T cells may come from the graft donor. Some clones in this sample may be carry-over from other donors' samples. This chain's CDR3 is CASGLPVTIGATEAFF. DNA of the CDR3: TGTGCCAGCGGCTTGCCAGTTACTATTGGGGCCACTGAAGCTTTCTTT.